This T cell receptor (beta chain) is drawn from a study of preoperative IRX-2 immunotherapy in early breast cancer. Treatment denoted: preoperative locoregional IRX-2 cytokine immunotherapy. Patients received preoperative, locoregional IRX-2 cytokine immunotherapy in a phase Ib study. Trimming took 8 bases from V and 0 from J, leaving 5 bases between them. The V gene's germline CDR1 is MNHNY and CDR2 SVGAGI (reference sequence). CDR3 length: 13 amino acids. Generated by immunoSEQ multiplex PCR, the TCRdb table keeps only in-frame clones and is missing some. The sample lists around 35,000 clones; 90% to 95% were seen once.

The J gene is TRBJ1-6, the V gene TRBV6-6; D unclear. This sample was gathered from a patient treated with IRX-2 immunotherapy. The clonotype was recovered from a human donor with breast cancer. The CDR3 is CASRDSYNSPLHF. Written as DNA, the CDR3 is TGTGCCAGCCGGGACTCCTATAATTCACCCCTCCACTTT.